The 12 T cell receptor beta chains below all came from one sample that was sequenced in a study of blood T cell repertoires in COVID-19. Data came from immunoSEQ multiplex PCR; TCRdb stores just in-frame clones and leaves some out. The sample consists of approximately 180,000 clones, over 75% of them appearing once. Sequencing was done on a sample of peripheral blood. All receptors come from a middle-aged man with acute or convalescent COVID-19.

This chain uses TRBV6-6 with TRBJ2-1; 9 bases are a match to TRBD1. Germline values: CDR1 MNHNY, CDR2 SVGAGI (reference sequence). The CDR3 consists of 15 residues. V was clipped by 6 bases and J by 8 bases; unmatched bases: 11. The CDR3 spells CASREQGAWSHEQFF. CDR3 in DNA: TGTGCCAGCAGAGAACAGGGGGCTTGGTCCCATGAGCAGTTCTTC.

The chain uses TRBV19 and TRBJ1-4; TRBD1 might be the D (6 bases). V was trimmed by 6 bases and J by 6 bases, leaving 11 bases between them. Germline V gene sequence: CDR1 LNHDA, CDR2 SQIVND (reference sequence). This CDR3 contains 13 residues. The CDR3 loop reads CASRKDSYEKLFF. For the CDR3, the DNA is TGTGCCAGTAGGAAGGACAGTTATGAAAAACTGTTTTTT.

CDR3 in DNA: TGTGCCAGCAGCGTAGCTCCAGGGGGCCTTACTTCTGGAAACACCATATATTTT. Translation: CASSVAPGGLTSGNTIYF. V usage is TRBV9 and J usage is TRBJ1-3, with 8 bases identical to TRBD1. J gave up 1 base and V 0 bases, and 9 bases lay outside the gene matches. Germline CDR1 SGDLS, CDR2 YYNGEE. This CDR3 comprises 18 residues.

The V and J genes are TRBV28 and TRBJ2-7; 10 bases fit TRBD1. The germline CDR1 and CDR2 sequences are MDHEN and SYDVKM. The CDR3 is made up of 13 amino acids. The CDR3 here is CASSFSSGTGVLV. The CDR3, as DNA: TGTGCCAGCAGTTTTTCTAGTGGGACAGGGGTTTTAGTC.

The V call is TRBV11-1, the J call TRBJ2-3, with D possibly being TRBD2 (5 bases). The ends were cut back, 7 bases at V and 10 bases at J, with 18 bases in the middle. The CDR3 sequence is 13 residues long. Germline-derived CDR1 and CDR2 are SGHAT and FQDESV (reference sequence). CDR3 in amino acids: CASKPGGWAAQYF. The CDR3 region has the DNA TGTGCCAGCAAACCTGGAGGTTGGGCTGCGCAGTATTTT.

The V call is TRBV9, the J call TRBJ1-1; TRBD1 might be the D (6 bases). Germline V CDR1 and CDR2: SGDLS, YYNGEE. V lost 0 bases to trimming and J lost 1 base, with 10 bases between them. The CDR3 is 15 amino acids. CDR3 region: CASSVEGGRNTEAFF. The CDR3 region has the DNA TGTGCCAGCAGCGTAGAGGGGGGGCGGAACACTGAAGCTTTCTTT.

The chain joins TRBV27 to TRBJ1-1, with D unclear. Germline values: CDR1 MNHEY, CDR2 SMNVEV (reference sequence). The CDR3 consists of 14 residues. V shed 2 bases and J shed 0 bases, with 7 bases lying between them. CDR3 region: CASSLGGMNTEAFF. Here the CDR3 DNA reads TGTGCCAGCAGTTTAGGAGGGATGAACACTGAAGCTTTCTTT.

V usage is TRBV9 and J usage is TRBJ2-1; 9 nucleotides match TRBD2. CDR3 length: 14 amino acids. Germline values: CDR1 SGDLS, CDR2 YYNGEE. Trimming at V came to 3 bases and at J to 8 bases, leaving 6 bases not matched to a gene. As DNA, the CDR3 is TGTGCCAGCAGCGCAATAGCGGGAGCGCATGAGCAGTTCTTC. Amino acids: CASSAIAGAHEQFF.

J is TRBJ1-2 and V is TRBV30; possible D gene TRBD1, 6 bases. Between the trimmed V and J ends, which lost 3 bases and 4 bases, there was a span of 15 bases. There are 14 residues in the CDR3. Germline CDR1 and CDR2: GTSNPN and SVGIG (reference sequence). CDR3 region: CAWSPQGKAYGYTF. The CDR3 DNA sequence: TGTGCCTGGAGCCCACAGGGCAAGGCCTATGGCTACACCTTC.

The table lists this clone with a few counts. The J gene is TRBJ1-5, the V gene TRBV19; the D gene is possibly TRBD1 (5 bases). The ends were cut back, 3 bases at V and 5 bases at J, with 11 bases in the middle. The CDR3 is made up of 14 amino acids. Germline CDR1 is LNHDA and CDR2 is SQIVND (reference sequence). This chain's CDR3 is CASSILGAYQPQHF. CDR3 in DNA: TGTGCCAGTAGTATCCTAGGGGCGTATCAGCCCCAGCATTTT.

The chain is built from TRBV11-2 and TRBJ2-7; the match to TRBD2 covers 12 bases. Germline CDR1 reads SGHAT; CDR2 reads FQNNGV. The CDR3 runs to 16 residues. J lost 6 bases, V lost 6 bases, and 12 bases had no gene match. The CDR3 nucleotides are TGTGCCAGCAGTGCCGGACTAGCGGGAAAGGCAAGCGAGCAGTACTTC. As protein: CASSAGLAGKASEQYF.

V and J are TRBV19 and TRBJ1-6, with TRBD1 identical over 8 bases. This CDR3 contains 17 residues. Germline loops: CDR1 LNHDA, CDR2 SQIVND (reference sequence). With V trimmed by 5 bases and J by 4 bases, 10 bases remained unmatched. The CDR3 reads CASSLGQADGYNSPLHF. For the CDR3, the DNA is TGTGCCAGTAGTTTGGGACAGGCTGACGGGTATAATTCACCCCTCCACTTT.